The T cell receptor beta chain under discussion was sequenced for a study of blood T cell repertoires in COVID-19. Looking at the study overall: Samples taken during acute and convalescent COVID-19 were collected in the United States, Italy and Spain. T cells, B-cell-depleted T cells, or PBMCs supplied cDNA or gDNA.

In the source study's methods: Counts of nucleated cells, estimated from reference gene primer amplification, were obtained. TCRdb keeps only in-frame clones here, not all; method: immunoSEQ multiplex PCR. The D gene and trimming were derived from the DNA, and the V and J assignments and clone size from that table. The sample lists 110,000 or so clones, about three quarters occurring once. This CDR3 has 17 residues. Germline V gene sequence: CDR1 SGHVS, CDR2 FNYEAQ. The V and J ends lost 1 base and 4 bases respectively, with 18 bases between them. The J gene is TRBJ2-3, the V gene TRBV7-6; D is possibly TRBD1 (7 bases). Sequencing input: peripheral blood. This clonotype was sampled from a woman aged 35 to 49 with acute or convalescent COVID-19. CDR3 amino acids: CASSLGQGGPSADTQYF. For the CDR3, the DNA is TGTGCCAGCAGCTTAGGCCAGGGGGGACCAAGCGCAGATACGCAGTATTTT.